This note documents a single T cell receptor beta chain sequence. The clone's antigen remains unknown. Within one base of it there is no much larger clone, and no base qualities were kept. Rearranged TRB sequences spanning V, D and J segments were amplified in a multiplex touch-down PCR with a mixed TRB-A/B primer pool. Illumina adapters and sample indices were attached to the amplicons in two consecutive PCR reactions using Phusion HS II polymerase. Amplicons were gel-purified using the NucleoSpin Gel and PCR Clean-up kit and were subsequently checked with Qubit and an Agilent 2100 Bioanalyzer. Sequencing of the libraries was done on an Illumina MiSeq with paired-end, single-indexed 600-cycle runs. In the paper's pipeline: TRB sequences were processed with MiXCR versions 2.12 and 3.0.5. A clone was defined as each unique CDR3 nucleotide sequence, and only productive sequences supported by at least two reads were kept. Shannon diversity, evenness, clonality (one minus evenness), and alpha-parameterized diversity profiles from alpha 0 to 5 were included as repertoire metrics. The IGoR algorithm was used to calculate generation probabilities for clones in the paired samples taken before and after chemotherapy. TCRdb redid the processing of the public reads, applying fastp at Q25 and MiXCR, and retained in-frame beta chains. Rows are unified per CDR3 protein, each entry keeping the most common DNA and genes. The V and J calls were determined by TCRdb, not by the authors. Counted in this sample were about 9,200 distinct CDR3 sequences; about two fifths of them appeared once. 9.9% of the sample is in the top ten clones.

According to the germline V gene (reference sequence), CDR1 reads LNHDA and CDR2 reads SQIVND. CDR3 length: 14 amino acids, cysteine to phenylalanine. Left in the record is the CDR3 DNA by itself, 42 bases read in frame from the first base. V and J are truncated by 0 bases and 4 bases respectively, leaving an intervening sequence of 6 bases. This sample stems from a study of T cell repertoires in aging, cancer and after chemotherapy (dated by TCRdb to between 2018 and 2020). Describing the broader study: Donors were distributed across six age groups ranging from 30 or younger to 70 or older, with at least three individuals included per group. Healthy donor control TCR repertoires were recorded over several months to years and showed clear clonal overlap across re-sampling. In total, the full dataset held some 8.2 million TCR reads. Alongside 95 to 100 healthy donors serving as a reference group, the cohort included approximately 210 cancer patients, of whom about 94 had hematological cancers and fewer than 130 had solid cancers. The study profiled peripheral blood TCR beta repertoires from healthy donors and cancer patients to examine immunoaging and T cell reconstitution after chemotherapy.

TCR beta rearrangements were amplified from genomic DNA extracted from peripheral blood rather than from sorted cells or RNA. Beyond this particular receptor, the publication reports: Declining TCR diversity with age in healthy donors was mainly explained by loss of richness; in cancer patients, loss of evenness also contributed. In both cancer cohorts, median generation probability rose over the chemotherapy interval, which suggests that the repertoire was reconstituted through rebound thymic output. Compared with age-matched healthy donors, untreated patients with either hematological or solid cancers had significantly lower TCR diversity in the blood along with higher clonality. According to the authors, the repertoire data do not permit conclusions about immunological memory after chemotherapy.

The specimen sequenced was blood. The TCR sequence derives from a human donor in good health. The rearranged chain carries TRBV19 and TRBJ2-2; no D gene is confidently identified. The CDR3 loop reads CASSIDRGTGELFF. The DNA sequence follows: TGTGCCAGTAGTATAGACAGAGGCACCGGGGAGCTGTTTTTT.